Presented here are 3 T cell receptor beta chains from one specimen sequenced in a study of T cell responses to AZD1222 COVID-19 vaccine. The assay was immunoSEQ multiplex PCR, and TCRdb's table has in-frame clones only and misses some. This sample has over 100,000 clones, with roughly 91% found just once. This specimen consisted of peripheral blood, obtained 28 days after the second AZD1222 dose. These receptors all stem from an adult who received the AZD1222 COVID-19 vaccine.

For the CDR3, the DNA is TGTGCCACACAGCAGGGGATGTATAATTCACCCCTCCACTTT. This codes for CATQQGMYNSPLHF. The rearrangement uses TRBV10-3 and TRBJ1-6; the D gene is possibly TRBD1 (6 bases). Germline V gene data show CDR1 as ENHRY and CDR2 as SYGVKD. The CDR3 loop spans 14 amino acids. Trimming removed 10 bases at V and 4 bases at J, with 14 bases between.

The CDR3, as DNA: TGCGCCAGCAGCTCGACCCCCTTTCTAGGCTCCTACGAGCAGTACTTC. Protein: CASSSTPFLGSYEQYF. This chain uses TRBV5-1 with TRBJ2-7, with D hard to call. Trimming pared 3 bases from V and 0 bases from J, leaving 16 bases between. Germline V gene lookup returns CDR1 SGHRS and CDR2 YFSETQ. This CDR3 is 16 amino acids long.

The chain recombines TRBV5-4 with TRBJ1-5; a possible D gene is TRBD1 (5 bases). The germline CDR1 and CDR2 sequences are SGHNT and YYREEE (reference sequence). This CDR3 has 15 residues. V gave up 0 bases and J gave up 5 bases, with 12 bases separating them. CDR3 loop: CASSLGGAIDQPQHF. CDR3 coding DNA: TGTGCCAGCAGCTTGGGAGGGGCTATCGATCAGCCCCAGCATTTT.